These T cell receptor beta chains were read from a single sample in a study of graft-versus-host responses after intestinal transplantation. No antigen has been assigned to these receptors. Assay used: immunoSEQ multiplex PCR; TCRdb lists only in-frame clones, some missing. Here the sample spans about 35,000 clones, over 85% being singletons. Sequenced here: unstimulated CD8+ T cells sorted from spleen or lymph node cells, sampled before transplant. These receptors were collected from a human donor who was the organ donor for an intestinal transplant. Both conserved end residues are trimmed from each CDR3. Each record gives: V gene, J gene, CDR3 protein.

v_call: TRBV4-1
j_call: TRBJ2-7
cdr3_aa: ASSPSYRPYEQY

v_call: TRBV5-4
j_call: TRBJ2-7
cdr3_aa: ASSPRGSGTHEQY

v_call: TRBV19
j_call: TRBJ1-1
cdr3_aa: ASKPKQGGTEAF

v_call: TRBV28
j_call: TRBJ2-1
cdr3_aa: ASSYRLAPPYNEQF

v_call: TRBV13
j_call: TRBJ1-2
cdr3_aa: ASTLWGSNYGYT

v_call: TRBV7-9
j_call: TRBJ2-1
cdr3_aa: ASSSRDRGLRYNEQF

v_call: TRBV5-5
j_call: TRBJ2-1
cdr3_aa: ASRLESYNEQF

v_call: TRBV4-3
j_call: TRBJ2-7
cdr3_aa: ASSQDVRTYEQY

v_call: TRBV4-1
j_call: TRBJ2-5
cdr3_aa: ASSFLLAGGPQETQY

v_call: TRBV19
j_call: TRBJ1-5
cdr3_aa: ASSIVVSSNQPQH

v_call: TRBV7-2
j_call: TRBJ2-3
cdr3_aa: ASSLGQGGWTDTQY

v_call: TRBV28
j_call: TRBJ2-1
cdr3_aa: ASRGGLATGEQF

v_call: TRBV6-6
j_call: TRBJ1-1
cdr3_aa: ASSYSNGGTEAF

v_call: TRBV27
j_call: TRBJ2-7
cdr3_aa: ASSFGLAGYEQY

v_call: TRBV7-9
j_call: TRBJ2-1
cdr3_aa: ASSLGWRDSSSYNEQF

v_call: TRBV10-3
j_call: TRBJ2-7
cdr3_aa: ATRGDEQY

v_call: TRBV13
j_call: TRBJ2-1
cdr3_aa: ASSVGIHEQF

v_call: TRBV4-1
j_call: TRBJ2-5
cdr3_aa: ASSQGLLDRGEETQY

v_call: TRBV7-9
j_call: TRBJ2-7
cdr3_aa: ASSFMTDSYEQY

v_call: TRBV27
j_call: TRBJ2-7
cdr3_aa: ASSLSREGLYEQY

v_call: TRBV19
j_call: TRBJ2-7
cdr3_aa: ASTPGTSRVYEQY

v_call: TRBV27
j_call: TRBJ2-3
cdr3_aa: ASSTRYKRGSTDTQY

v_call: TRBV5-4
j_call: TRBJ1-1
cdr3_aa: ASSLAGGLGTEAF

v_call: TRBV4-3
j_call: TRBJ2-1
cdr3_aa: ASRRMAGGRHNEQF

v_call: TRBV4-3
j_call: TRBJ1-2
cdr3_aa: ASSQGIPGQGVGYT

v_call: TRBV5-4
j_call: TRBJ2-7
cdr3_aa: ASSLLGTSNYEQY